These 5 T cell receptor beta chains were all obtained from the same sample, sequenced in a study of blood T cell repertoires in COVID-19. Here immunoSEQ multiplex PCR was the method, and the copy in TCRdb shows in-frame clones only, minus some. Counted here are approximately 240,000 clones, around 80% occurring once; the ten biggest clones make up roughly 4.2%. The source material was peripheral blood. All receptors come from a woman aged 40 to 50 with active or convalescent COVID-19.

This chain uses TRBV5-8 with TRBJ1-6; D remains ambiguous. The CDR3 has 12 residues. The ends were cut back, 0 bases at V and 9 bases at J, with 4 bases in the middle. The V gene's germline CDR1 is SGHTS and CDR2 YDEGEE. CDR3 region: CASSLELSPLHF. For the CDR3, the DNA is TGTGCCAGCAGCTTGGAACTTTCACCCCTCCACTTT.

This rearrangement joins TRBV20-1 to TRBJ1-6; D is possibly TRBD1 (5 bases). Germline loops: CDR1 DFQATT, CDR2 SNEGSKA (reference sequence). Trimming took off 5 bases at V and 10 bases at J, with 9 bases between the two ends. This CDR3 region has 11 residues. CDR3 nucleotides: TGCAGTGCTGGACAAGAATCACCCCTCCACTTT. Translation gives CSAGQESPLHF.

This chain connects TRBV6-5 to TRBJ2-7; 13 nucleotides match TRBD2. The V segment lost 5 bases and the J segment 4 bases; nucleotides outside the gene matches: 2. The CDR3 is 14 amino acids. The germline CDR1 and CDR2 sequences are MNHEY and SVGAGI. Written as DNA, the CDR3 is TGTGCCAGCAGTCCGACTAGCGGGGGGTACGAGCAGTACTTC. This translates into CASSPTSGGYEQYF.

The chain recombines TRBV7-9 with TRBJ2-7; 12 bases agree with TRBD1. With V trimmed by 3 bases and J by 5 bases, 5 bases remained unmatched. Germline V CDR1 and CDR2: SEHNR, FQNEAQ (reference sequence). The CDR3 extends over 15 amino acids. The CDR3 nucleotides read TGTGCCAGCAGCTTCTTCCGGGACAGGGGGCACGAGCAGTACTTC. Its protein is CASSFFRDRGHEQYF.

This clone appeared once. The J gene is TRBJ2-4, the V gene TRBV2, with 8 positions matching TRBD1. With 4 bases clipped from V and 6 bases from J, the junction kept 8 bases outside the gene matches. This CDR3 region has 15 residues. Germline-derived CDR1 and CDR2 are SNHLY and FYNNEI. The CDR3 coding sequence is TGTGCCAGCAGTGCCGGGACAGGCAACTTAAACATTCAGTACTTC. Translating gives CASSAGTGNLNIQYF.